There are a few counts of the clone carrying this T cell receptor beta chain. What it binds is not known. Trimming took 6 bases from V and 6 from J, leaving 11 bases between them. CDR3 length: 13 amino acids. The sample originates from a study of response to subunit inactivated influenza vaccine. Findings and limits, study-wide: Authors suggested each seasonal flu vaccination may recruit only limited numbers of new T cells.

In TCRdb, the RT-PCR reads were re-called with MiXCR into one record per CDR3 protein. The sample has about 580,000 distinct CDR3 sequences, 11% to 15% seen once. Sequenced material: PBMCs from blood, taken 11 to 12 days after vaccination. This receptor was identified in a man aged 45-65 years who received an inactivated influenza vaccine. The chain is built from TRBV12-3 or TRBV12-4 and TRBJ2-2; perhaps TRBD2 as D (6 bases). The CDR3 is CASSPRRAGELFF. CDR3 coding DNA: TGTGCCAGCAGCCCGAGGAGGGCCGGGGAGCTGTTTTTT.